The present T cell receptor (beta chain) was sequenced within a study of T cell responses to AZD1222 COVID-19 vaccine. Study-wide results and limits: Donors, mostly white British, included more females; clonal diversity was possibly underestimated. Repertoire collection took place solely once the T cell response had peaked. Spike regions recognized by vaccine-associated CD4 TCRs spanned the protein, led by 160-218 and 743-854. At baseline, seropositivity was found in only a handful of AZD1222 recipients.

Clones were read by immunoSEQ multiplex PCR, and TCRdb kept only the in-frame ones, dropping some. The sample contains 200,000 or so clones, 80% to 95% of which appear only once. This CDR3 is 15 amino acids long. V gave up 3 bases and J gave up 5 bases; unmatched junction bases: 3. Germline CDR1 reads KGHDR; CDR2 reads SFDVKD. Turning to this clone: What it recognizes is unknown.

The chain couples TRBV24-1 to TRBJ2-1; 10 nucleotides match TRBD2. The sample in question was peripheral blood, obtained 28 days after the second AZD1222 dose. The origin of this receptor is an adult who received the AZD1222 COVID-19 vaccine. CDR3 nucleotide sequence: TGTGCCACCAGTGATACTCTAGCGGGGGACAATGAGCAGTTCTTC. Protein sequence: CATSDTLAGDNEQFF.